This is a list of T cell receptor beta chains from one sample in a study of control samples from healthy donors and cancer patients. Assay used: immunoSEQ multiplex PCR; TCRdb lists only in-frame clones, some missing. This table has fewer than 200,000 clones, about 93% appearing once. The sequenced sample consisted of blood. The source of these receptors is a young man in good health. CDR3s include the opening cysteine and the closing phenylalanine or tryptophan. A D gene is named only where the DNA matches it firmly. Only some rows state a clone size, as once, few, many or a class for expanded clones.

CDR3 DNA	CDR3 protein	J gene	V gene	D gene	clone size
TGCGCCAGCAGCCCTGAGTGGACATCTGGAAACACCATATATTTT	CASSPEWTSGNTIYF	TRBJ1-3	TRBV5-1	-	-
TGCGCCAGCAGCTTTGGTGGGGAACAGCCCCAGCATTTT	CASSFGGEQPQHF	TRBJ1-5	TRBV5-1	-	-
TGTGCCAGCAGTTCCTGGGTCGGAGAGACCCAGTACTTC	CASSSWVGETQYF	TRBJ2-5	TRBV12-3/TRBV12-4	-	-
TGCGCCAGCAGCTTGGGGGTCGGGAATTACGAGCAGTACTTC	CASSLGVGNYEQYF	TRBJ2-7	TRBV5-1	-	-
TGTGCCAGCACGGACAGGGGCCAAAGGGAGACCCAGTACTTC	CASTDRGQRETQYF	TRBJ2-5	TRBV28	TRBD1	-
TGCGCCAGCAGCTTTCGGGACAGGGGCTACGAGCAGTACTTC	CASSFRDRGYEQYF	TRBJ2-7	TRBV5-1	TRBD1	-
TGTGCCAGCAGCTTGCCGGGACAGGGGTACAATGAGCAGTTCTTC	CASSLPGQGYNEQFF	TRBJ2-1	TRBV5-5	TRBD1	-
TGTGCCAGCAGACCCTTCGACAGGGGAAGGAATCAGCCCCAGCATTTT	CASRPFDRGRNQPQHF	TRBJ1-5	TRBV2	TRBD1	-
TGTGCCACCGGCGGAGGAACTGTGAACACCGGGGAGCTGTTTTTT	CATGGGTVNTGELFF	TRBJ2-2	TRBV24-1	-	-
TGCGCCAGCAGCTTGAGAGGGAGAGGAGAAAAACTGTTTTTT	CASSLRGRGEKLFF	TRBJ1-4	TRBV5-1	-	-
TGTGCCTGGAGTCGATCGGGGGGTTACGATTCACCCCTCCACTTT	CAWSRSGGYDSPLHF	TRBJ1-6	TRBV30	-	-
TGTGCCTGGAGAACCGGGACTAGCGGAGGGGGGAGCACAGATACGCAGTATTTT	CAWRTGTSGGGSTDTQYF	TRBJ2-3	TRBV30	TRBD2	-
TGTGCCAGCTCTTCTGGGAGCAATCAGCCCCAGCATTTT	CASSSGSNQPQHF	TRBJ1-5	TRBV18	-	-
TGTGCCACCAGTGATTTAGGGGTGATGGCGACTAATGAAAAACTGTTTTTT	CATSDLGVMATNEKLFF	TRBJ1-4	TRBV24-1	-	once
TGTGCCAGCAGCCCCCGGGACATCTCCTATAATTCACCCCTCCACTTT	CASSPRDISYNSPLHF	TRBJ1-6	TRBV5-6	-	-
TGTGCCAGCTCACCAGGCCAGGTGGAGGGCTACACCTTC	CASSPGQVEGYTF	TRBJ1-2	TRBV18	-	-
TGTGCCAGCAGCTTGTACGGTGGGGACACCATATATTTT	CASSLYGGDTIYF	TRBJ1-3	TRBV5-6	-	-